The clone carrying this T cell receptor beta chain was recorded at least ten times. Its matching antigen is unknown. Trimming took 4 bases from V and 0 from J, leaving 13 bases between them. Germline V CDR1 and CDR2: LNHDA, SQIVND (reference sequence). CDR3 length: 16 residues. These data are taken from a study of T cell repertoires in cytomegalovirus infection. Study-wide context: Use of recently identified HLA-C-restricted and well-studied HLA-B-restricted CMV epitopes was part of the study. Public TCR beta signatures were indicative of both CMV infection and a matching HLA type. Study-level results: Pooled public TCR beta family frequency picked out CMV carriers with the relevant HLA. HLA-C-restricted CMV clonotypes gave the most frequent clonotype in two of eight donors.

TCRdb processed the reads anew with MiXCR; each CDR3 protein has one entry. The table shows some 150,000 distinct CDR3 sequences, with roughly a third occurring only once. This rearrangement joins TRBV19 to TRBJ1-5; TRBD1 might be the D (5 bases). This receptor was identified in a human donor in good health (CMV status not recorded). Some clones in this sample may be carry-over from other donors' samples. The specimen comprised CD8+ T cells from cultured PBMCs, sampled from culture after CMV antigen stimulation. The CDR3 bases are TGTGCCAGTAGTACTGCTTTCGACAGTAGCAATCAGCCCCAGCATTTT. This translates into CASSTAFDSSNQPQHF.